These 2 T cell receptor beta chains originate from one sample sequenced in a study of T cell responses to AZD1222 COVID-19 vaccine. Profiled with immunoSEQ multiplex PCR; TCRdb holds only in-frame clones, not every one. The sample has approximately 180,000 clones, roughly nine tenths seen once. The starting material was peripheral blood, obtained on day 0 of AZD1222 vaccination. The receptors derive from an adult in good health.

In this sample, this clone turned up a few times. The V and J genes are TRBV19 and TRBJ2-2; 7 positions match TRBD1. V was pared by 4 bases and J by 5 bases, with 7 bases of the junction left unmatched. Germline lookup yields CDR1 LNHDA and CDR2 SQIVND (reference sequence). This CDR3 has 15 residues. The CDR3 bases are TGTGCCAGTAGTAGTAAGGACAGGTTTACCGGGGAGCTGTTTTTT. Amino acids: CASSSKDRFTGELFF.

The genes are TRBV5-4 and TRBJ1-2, with D perhaps TRBD1 (5 bases). From germline, CDR1 is SGHNT and CDR2 YYREEE (reference sequence). V lost 3 bases to trimming and J lost 3 bases, with 9 bases between them. The CDR3 extends over 13 amino acids. CDR3 region: CASSSDSYYGYTF. CDR3 DNA: TGTGCCAGCAGCTCCGACAGTTACTATGGCTACACCTTC.